Listed here are 7 T cell receptor beta chains from one sample, sequenced in a study of CD8 T cells in ankylosing spondylitis. From the 5' RACE reads, TCRdb called clonotypes with MiXCR, one entry per CDR3 protein. The profile covers 150,000 to 200,000 distinct CDR3 sequences, with around 18% appearing a single time and over 7.5% taken by the ten largest. The sequenced sample consisted of blood, either unsorted or a sorted T cell fraction (not recorded which). The receptors stem from a male donor with ankylosing spondylitis or in good health (not recorded which).

The chain employs TRBV12-3 or TRBV12-4 and TRBJ1-2; TRBD1 is a possible D gene (5 bases). Trimming cost V 7 bases and J 7 bases, with 19 bases left between them. The CDR3 consists of 14 residues. The CDR3 loop is CASTLSGGGGGYTF. The CDR3 nucleotides are TGTGCCAGCACTCTATCCGGGGGTGGCGGTGGCTACACCTTC.

This clonotype was counted only a few times. The CDR3 DNA reads as TGTGCCAGCAGCTTAGGGGCGGTCAATGAGCAGTTCTTC. Protein product: CASSLGAVNEQFF. V gene TRBV7-6 combines with J gene TRBJ2-1; D unresolved. The V end lost 1 base, the J end lost 6 bases, and 7 bases lay between the germline ends. The CDR3 loop spans 13 amino acids. Germline CDR1 SGHVS, CDR2 FNYEAQ.

This clonotype has ten or more counts. This chain connects TRBV5-1 to TRBJ2-3; D gene uncertain. Per the germline V gene, CDR1 is SGHRS and CDR2 is YFSETQ. The CDR3 sequence is 16 residues long. The V and J ends lost 4 bases and 0 bases respectively, with 15 bases between them. Here the CDR3 reads CASSGGLRTSTDTQYF. CDR3 nucleotides: TGCGCCAGCAGCGGTGGCCTCCGAACGAGCACAGATACGCAGTATTTT.

This clonotype was counted ten times or more. The chain combines TRBV6-1 with TRBJ1-2; D is ambiguous. The germline gives CDR1 MNHNS, CDR2 SASEGT. Trimming cost V 7 bases and J 6 bases, with 21 bases left between them. The CDR3 contains 15 residues. This CDR3 reads CASIKGRQAAHGYTF. CDR3 nucleotide sequence: TGTGCCAGCATCAAAGGGAGGCAGGCGGCGCATGGCTACACCTTC.

This clonotype was seen a handful of times. CDR3 DNA sequence: TGTGCCAGCGCTTCTCCCGACCAAAGGGAAAAACTGTTTTTT. Amino acid sequence: CASASPDQREKLFF. This chain connects TRBV28 to TRBJ1-4; D not resolved. This CDR3 region has 14 residues. Germline V gene data show CDR1 as MDHEN and CDR2 as SYDVKM. V lost 8 bases, J lost 8 bases, and 18 bases lay in between.

The rearrangement links TRBV10-3 to TRBJ2-2; no clear D gene. Germline V gene sequence: CDR1 ENHRY, CDR2 SYGVKD. CDR3 size: 14 residues. Trimming shortened V by 4 bases and J by 2 bases, and 8 bases separated the two germline ends. DNA for the CDR3: TGTGCCATCAGTGCGAGTACAAACACCGGGGAGCTGTTTTTT. Protein: CAISASTNTGELFF.

The chain is built from TRBV20-1 and TRBJ2-2, with D possibly being TRBD2 (5 bases). CDR1 is DFQATT and CDR2 is SNEGSKA in the germline V gene (reference sequence). This CDR3 region has 16 residues. With 0 bases removed from V and 5 bases from J, the gap between germline ends came to 16 bases. CDR3 residues: CSARDVLVAGTGELFF. The CDR3 DNA reads TGCAGTGCTAGAGATGTCCTAGTGGCGGGTACCGGGGAGCTGTTTTTT.